This TCR beta chain was obtained from a study of metastatic and nonmetastatic thyroid tumors. TCRdb reprocessed the PCR reads via MiXCR. The data hold some 26,000 clones, with approximately 20% observed a single time. The CDR3 covers 13 residues. Germline-derived CDR1 and CDR2 are MNHNS and SASEGT. Trimming shortened V by 2 bases and J by 1 base, and 5 bases separated the two germline ends. This clone was detected a few times. Treatment of any kind had been given to no patient before thyroid surgery. This sequence was found in a female donor with papillary thyroid cancer or a benign thyroid nodule (not recorded which). Some clones in this sample may be carry-over from other donors' samples. V gene TRBV6-1 combines with J gene TRBJ1-1; no firm D call. The specimen was adjacent normal tissue. The CDR3 reads CASSEIRNTEAFF. DNA for the CDR3: TGTGCCAGCAGTGAAATCAGGAACACTGAAGCTTTCTTT.